This TCR beta chain comes out of a study of monozygotic twins with inflammatory bowel disease. The CDR3 is 15 amino acids. Germline CDR1 and CDR2: DFQATT and SNEGSKA (reference sequence). TCRdb reanalyzed the 5' RACE reads, giving one entry per CDR3 protein sequence and no DNA. This table lists approximately 420,000 distinct CDR3 sequences. The total RNA came straight from whole blood, and T cells were not sorted beforehand. The rearrangement links TRBV20-1 to TRBJ1-6; the D call of TRBD1 rests on TCRdb alone, since no DNA is present to check it. Sequencing input: blood. This sequence was found in a human donor with ulcerative colitis or Crohn's disease, or a healthy co-twin of an affected twin (not recorded which). The CDR3 here is CSAWAGGAYNSPLHF.